The rows below give T cell receptor beta chains drawn from one sample of a study of pediatric ulcerative colitis. Method: immunoSEQ multiplex PCR; TCRdb's copy keeps in-frame clones and lacks some. The sample has around 16,000 clones, 80% seen once. Sequences were obtained from gut tissue. Receptors originate from a boy younger than 18 who was a control in a study of pediatric ulcerative colitis. The CDR3 runs from the conserved cysteine through the conserved F or W. Each record gives: CDR3 DNA, CDR3 protein, J gene, clone size, D gene, V gene. D genes are given only for firm matches. Clone size, where shown, is once, few, many, or a class for clones that have expanded.

TGCGCCAGCAGCTTGGATTCGGGCAAGGATCAGCCCCAGCATTTT CASSLDSGKDQPQHF TRBJ1-5 . . TRBV5-1
TGTGCCAGCAGCCGGGGAGGTGGTACCTACGAGCAGTACTTC CASSRGGGTYEQYF TRBJ2-7 . . TRBV4-2
TGTGCCATCAGTGAAGGCAGGGCAAACTATGGCTACACCTTC CAISEGRANYGYTF TRBJ1-2 medium-sized . TRBV10-3
TGTGCCAGCAGTTACCGGGACAGGGGATACGAGCAGTACTTC CASSYRDRGYEQYF TRBJ2-7 . TRBD1 TRBV6-5
TGTGCCAGCAGATGGACAGGGGCGAACACCGGGGAGCTGTTTTTT CASRWTGANTGELFF TRBJ2-2 few TRBD1 TRBV6-5
TGTGCCACCAGGGGGGGAATGTCCTACAATGAGCAGTTCTTC CATRGGMSYNEQFF TRBJ2-1 few . TRBV15
TGTGCCACCCAGGGGATTGACACTGAAGCTTTCTTT CATQGIDTEAFF TRBJ1-1 . . TRBV6-6
TGTGCCAGCAGTGAAAATGTGGGGGGCACAGATACGCAGTATTTT CASSENVGGTDTQYF TRBJ2-3 . . TRBV6-1
TGTGCCACCAGTCCTAGCGCCTCCTACAATGAGCAGTTCTTC CATSPSASYNEQFF TRBJ2-1 . . TRBV15
TGTGCCAGCAGCTTAGGTCCCCGTATCGAGCAGTACTTC CASSLGPRIEQYF TRBJ2-7 . . TRBV11-2
TGTGCCAGCAGTGACTACCACACAGATACGCAGTATTTT CASSDYHTDTQYF TRBJ2-3 . . TRBV6-4